This is a list of T cell receptor beta chains from one sample in a study of blood T cell repertoires in COVID-19. Profiling relied on immunoSEQ multiplex PCR, and the TCRdb table lists in-frame clones only, not all of them. The table has about 180,000 clones, nearly 90% seen once. Sequenced material: peripheral blood. These receptors originate from a man aged 18 to 29 who had recovered from COVID-19. CDR3s include the opening cysteine and the closing phenylalanine or tryptophan.

>TRBJ1-1|TRBV5-8
CASSLTGNTEAFF
>TRBJ2-1|TRBV19
CASSMGLAGRNEQFF
>TRBJ2-3|TRBV7-2
CASSLAMQGPDTQYF
>TRBJ2-6|TRBV3-1/TRBV3-2
CASSPGQGISGANVLTF
>TRBJ1-3|TRBV18
CASSPTTGAGSGNTIYF
>TRBJ2-6|TRBV3-1/TRBV3-2
CASSQGFGAGANVLTF
>TRBJ1-6|TRBV5-6
CASSSVDSPLHF
>TRBJ1-5|TRBV28
CASTQQGINQLQHF
>TRBJ1-4|TRBV7-9
CASSPQARANEKLFF
>TRBJ1-2|TRBV28
CASSLSYLYGYTF
>TRBJ1-1|TRBV5-5
CASSLRQVNTEAFF
>TRBJ2-2|TRBV2
CASKPGTSTSGELFF
>TRBJ2-3|TRBV11-2
CASSAGVTDTQYF
>TRBJ1-6|TRBV10-3
CAISPAGDWNSPLHF
>TRBJ1-6|TRBV7-2
CASSRQGDNPPLHF
>TRBJ1-1|TRBV5-1
CASSLGPRGRNTEAFF
>TRBJ2-1|TRBV27
CASSRTLPNNEQFF
>TRBJ2-7|TRBV18
CASSSGYEQYF
>TRBJ1-2|TRBV28
CASSPWDSVTTANYGYTF
>TRBJ1-3|TRBV30
CAWSQGSGNTIYF
>TRBJ2-1|TRBV5-5
CASSLAREKQFF
>TRBJ2-1|TRBV23-1
CASSHLTSGRATNEQFF
>TRBJ1-5|TRBV29-1
CSVGQGLNQPQHF
>TRBJ1-1|TRBV6-5
CASNMGGGPTEAFF
>TRBJ2-7|TRBV11-2
CASSPWTQLSYEQYF
>TRBJ2-1|TRBV10-3
CATCPGQRNEQFF
>TRBJ2-7|TRBV10-3
CAIRGSREQYF
>TRBJ1-5|TRBV6-2/TRBV6-3
CASSYQFAVPRSGNQPQHF
>TRBJ1-2|TRBV19
CASSTPPGGEGYTF
>TRBJ2-1|TRBV5-8
CASSENAYEQFF
>TRBJ1-2|TRBV7-2
CASSSDRGLKGYTF
>TRBJ1-3|TRBV18
CASSFTGSSGNTIYF
>TRBJ2-7|TRBV7-2
CASSQDRLIYEQYF
>TRBJ1-4|TRBV11-2
CASSLVRTGVEKLFF
>TRBJ1-4|TRBV10-3
CAISETGGAGGEKLFF
>TRBJ2-3|TRBV25-1
CASRLTSGRGDTQYF
>TRBJ1-5|TRBV7-9
CASSLGAGGGQPQHF
>TRBJ2-1|TRBV5-5
CASSLPITSYNEQFF
>TRBJ2-7|TRBV2
CASTPLGREQYF
>TRBJ2-3|TRBV5-4
CASSYWGLAGTDTQYF
>TRBJ1-1|TRBV6-2/TRBV6-3
CASSYARSGAGGTEAFF
>TRBJ1-5|TRBV19
CASSMRGTGALNQPQHF
>TRBJ1-1|TRBV28
CASRWDSLNTEAFF
>TRBJ1-2|TRBV3-1/TRBV3-2
CASSQTSGEDYGYTF
>TRBJ2-3|TRBV7-9
CASSPPQRTSTDTQYF
>TRBJ1-1|TRBV6-2/TRBV6-3
CASSLGGVTEAFF